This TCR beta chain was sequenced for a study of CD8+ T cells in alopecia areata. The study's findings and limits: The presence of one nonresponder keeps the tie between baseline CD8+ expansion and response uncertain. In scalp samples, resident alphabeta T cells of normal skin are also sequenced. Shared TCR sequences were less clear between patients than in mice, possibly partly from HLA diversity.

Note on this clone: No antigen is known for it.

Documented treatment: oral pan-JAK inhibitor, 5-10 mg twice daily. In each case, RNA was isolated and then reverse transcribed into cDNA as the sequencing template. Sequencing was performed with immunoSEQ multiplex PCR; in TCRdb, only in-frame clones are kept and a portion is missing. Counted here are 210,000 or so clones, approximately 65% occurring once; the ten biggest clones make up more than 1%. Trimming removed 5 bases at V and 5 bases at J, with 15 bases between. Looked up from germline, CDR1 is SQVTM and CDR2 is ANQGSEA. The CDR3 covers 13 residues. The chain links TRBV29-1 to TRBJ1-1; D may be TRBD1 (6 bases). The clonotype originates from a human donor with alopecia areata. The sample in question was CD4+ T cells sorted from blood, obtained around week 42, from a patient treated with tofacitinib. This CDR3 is CSVSRGERTEAFF. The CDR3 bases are TGCAGCGTTAGCAGGGGAGAGAGGACTGAAGCTTTCTTT.